What follows are 26 T cell receptor beta chains derived from one specimen sequenced in a study of shared clonotypes between healthy human individuals (dated by TCRdb to 2019 to 2021). Library method: the immunoSEQ multiplex PCR assay. The table was pulled from immuneACCESS by TCRdb, which kept in-frame rearrangements only. Such tables lose some clones; where checked, under half of the loss comes from unresolved V genes, and the rest has no known cause. The sample table contains about 2 million clones; only one count was recorded for roughly 94% of them. In total, the top ten clones hold 0.1% to 0.15% of the sample. Sequencing was performed on naive CD4+ T cells sorted from blood. Taken with the paper, the label for cell subset or site translates to: CD45RA+ positively selected. The receptor source for this set is a man between 18 and 35 years old in good health.

The rearrangement links TRBV18 to TRBJ2-1, with 7 bases aligning to TRBD2. CDR1 and CDR2 from the germline V gene are KGHSH and LQKENI. Losses at the gene ends were 6 bases for V and 1 base for J; bases not matched to a gene: 6. The CDR3 has 15 residues. In DNA, the CDR3 is TGTGCCAGCTCCCGCGGCGGGGGATCCTACAATGAGCAGTTCTTC. Its protein product is CASSRGGGSYNEQFF.

Of note for this clone: The same CDR3 is also encoded by other DNA sequences in this sample. This chain joins TRBV7-2 and TRBJ2-7, with D tentatively TRBD1 (5 bases). CDR3 length equals 14 residues. Germline V gives CDR1 SGHTA, CDR2 FQGNSA. Trimming removed 0 bases at V and 1 base at J, with 7 bases between. The CDR3 sequence is CASSLARGSYEQYF. CDR3 in DNA: TGTGCCAGCAGCTTAGCTAGGGGTTCCTACGAGCAGTACTTC. Looking up the rest from reference TRBV7-2 and TRBJ2-7 gives the full variable domain: GAGVSQSPSNKVTEKGKDVELRCDPISGHTALYWYRQSLGQGLEFLIYFQGNSAPDKSGLPSDRFSAERTGGSVSTLTIQRTQQEDSAVYLCASSLARGSYEQYFGPGTRLTVT.

The rearrangement uses TRBV19 and TRBJ2-1, with D perhaps matching TRBD2 (7 bases). The CDR3 loop spans 16 amino acids. Trimming removed 2 bases at V and 2 bases at J, with 13 bases between. Germline assignment: CDR1 LNHDA and CDR2 SQIVND (reference sequence). The CDR3, as DNA: TGTGCCAGTAGTATACAATGGCGGGGGCCCTACAATGAGCAGTTCTTC. It translates to CASSIQWRGPYNEQFF. The entire variable domain, with the rest obtained from reference TRBV19 and TRBJ2-1, is as follows: DGGITQSPKYLFRKEGQNVTLSCEQNLNHDAMYWYRQDPGQGLRLIYYSQIVNDFQKGDIAEGYSVSREKKESFPLTVTSAQKNPTAFYLCASSIQWRGPYNEQFFGPGTRLTVL.

The chain recombines TRBV5-1 with TRBJ2-1; a weak D match, TRBD2 (5 bases). Trimming cost V 4 bases and J 7 bases, with 9 bases left between them. The germline V gene encodes CDR1 SGHRS and CDR2 YFSETQ. This CDR3 comprises 12 residues. CDR3 region: CASSGRGNEQFF. In DNA form, the CDR3 reads TGCGCCAGCAGCGGCCGGGGAAATGAGCAGTTCTTC.

V is TRBV5-8 and J is TRBJ1-1, with no clear D. Germline loops: CDR1 SGHTS, CDR2 YDEGEE. This CDR3 comprises 17 residues. V was cut by 0 bases and J by 0 bases, with 15 bases left in between. Written as DNA, the CDR3 is TGTGCCAGCAGCTTGGAGGTCCGTAGGCTGATGAACACTGAAGCTTTCTTT. Translation: CASSLEVRRLMNTEAFF.

This sequence joins TRBV20-1 and TRBJ1-1; maybe TRBD1 (5 bases). Germline loops: CDR1 DFQATT, CDR2 SNEGSKA (reference sequence). The CDR3 sequence is 11 residues long. V lost 5 bases, J lost 3 bases, and 7 bases lay in between. Written as DNA, the CDR3 is TGCAGTGCTGTACAGGACACTGAAGCTTTCTTT. Translated: CSAVQDTEAFF.

The genes are TRBV28 and TRBJ2-1; D is uncertain. The V end was cut by 2 bases, the J end by 5 bases, with 10 bases between. Germline assignment: CDR1 MDHEN and CDR2 SYDVKM. The CDR3 contains 14 residues. The CDR3 sequence: CASSLLSGNNEQFF. In DNA form, the CDR3 reads TGTGCCAGCAGTTTACTCTCCGGAAACAATGAGCAGTTCTTC. The full variable domain, its missing parts supplied by reference TRBV28 and TRBJ2-1, is DVKVTQSSRYLVKRTGEKVFLECVQDMDHENMFWYRQDPGLGLRLIYFSYDVKMKEKGDIPEGYSVSREKKERFSLILESASTNQTSMYLCASSLLSGNNEQFFGPGTRLTVL.

The CDR3 DNA sequence: TGTGCCAGCACGGGACTTACGAACACTGAAGCTTTCTTT. Its translation is CASTGLTNTEAFF. The chain joins TRBV6-5 to TRBJ1-1, with D possibly TRBD1 on 5 matching bases. Per the germline V gene, CDR1 is MNHEY and CDR2 is SVGAGI. Between the trimmed V and J ends, which lost 7 bases and 1 base, there was a span of 10 bases. The CDR3 extends over 13 amino acids.

The genes are TRBV2 and TRBJ2-1; 11 bases agree with TRBD2. Germline lookup yields CDR1 SNHLY and CDR2 FYNNEI. V lost 5 bases and J lost 0; bases outside the gene matches: 3. The CDR3 is 16 amino acids. CDR3 protein: CASSQGLAASYNEQFF. DNA of the CDR3: TGTGCCAGCAGTCAGGGACTAGCGGCCTCCTACAATGAGCAGTTCTTC.

The rearrangement uses TRBV6-6 and TRBJ1-1, with 10 nucleotides matching TRBD1. V lost 6 bases and J lost 5; bases outside the gene matches: 3. The length of the CDR3 is 13 residues. CDR1 is MNHNY and CDR2 is SVGAGI in the germline V gene (reference sequence). The CDR3 spells CASRDRGQTEAFF. The CDR3 coding sequence is TGTGCCAGCAGAGACAGGGGGCAGACTGAAGCTTTCTTT.

This sequence joins TRBV4-3 and TRBJ1-2, with a tentative D call TRBD1 (5 bases). The CDR3 has 17 amino acids. The germline V and J ends were trimmed by 1 base and 2 bases, with 17 bases remaining between them. Germline assignment: CDR1 LGHNA and CDR2 YSLEER. CDR3 bases: TGCGCCAGCAGCCAAGCCTCGGGGGACTATGGGAACTATGGCTACACCTTC. Its protein product is CASSQASGDYGNYGYTF.

The chain carries TRBV6-5 and TRBJ2-7; D gene unclear. V was clipped by 5 bases and J by 6 bases, with 17 bases between them. The germline V gene encodes CDR1 MNHEY and CDR2 SVGAGI. The length of the CDR3 is 14 residues. CDR3 DNA sequence: TGTGCCAGCAGTCGAACACCACTTACAACCGAGCAGTACTTC. Encoded protein: CASSRTPLTTEQYF.

The V call is TRBV4-1, the J call TRBJ1-2; unclear D gene. Germline V gives CDR1 MGHRA, CDR2 YSYEKL. The CDR3 extends over 15 amino acids. The V and J ends lost 5 bases and 0 bases respectively, with 13 bases between them. The CDR3 nucleotides are TGCGCCAGCAGCGTAGTCCAGACTTCTAACTATGGCTACACCTTC. Its translation is CASSVVQTSNYGYTF.

Regarding this clone: The sample has other DNA sequences that encode this CDR3 too. V gene TRBV7-9 combines with J gene TRBJ2-7; D gene uncertain. The V end was cut by 0 bases, the J end by 0 bases, with 6 bases between. Per the germline V gene, CDR1 is SEHNR and CDR2 is FQNEAQ (reference sequence). This CDR3 region has 14 residues. The CDR3 spells CASSLAGSSYEQYF. In DNA form, the CDR3 reads TGTGCCAGCAGCTTAGCGGGAAGCTCCTACGAGCAGTACTTC.

The chain employs TRBV19 and TRBJ2-1, with D maybe TRBD2 (5 bases). CDR3 length equals 13 residues. V was shortened by 9 bases and J by 5 bases, with 14 bases between the two germline ends. Looked up from germline, CDR1 is LNHDA and CDR2 is SQIVND (reference sequence). Written as DNA, the CDR3 is TGTGCCAGCGGGCTAGCTAATAACAATGAGCAGTTCTTC. It yields the protein CASGLANNNEQFF.

The rearrangement links TRBV30 to TRBJ1-1; D gene ambiguous. Trimming cost V 4 bases and J 6 bases, with 15 bases left between them. This CDR3 comprises 13 residues. Looked up from germline, CDR1 is GTSNPN and CDR2 is SVGIG (reference sequence). CDR3 bases: TGTGCCTGGAACCCCGGGTTGGCAGCTGAAGCTTTCTTT. Translated: CAWNPGLAAEAFF.

V is TRBV5-4 and J is TRBJ1-1; 10 bases are a match to TRBD1. Trimming at V came to 4 bases and at J to 5 bases, leaving 8 bases not matched to a gene. The CDR3 runs 15 residues. CDR1 is SGHNT, CDR2 YYREEE, per germline (reference sequence). CDR3 in DNA: TGTGCCAGCAGCCCGACGGGACAGGGGAAAACTGAAGCTTTCTTT. Its translation: CASSPTGQGKTEAFF.

The chain combines TRBV6-6 with TRBJ1-5; a weak D match, TRBD1 (6 bases). The CDR3 has 15 amino acids. CDR1 is MNHNY and CDR2 is SVGAGI in the germline V gene (reference sequence). Trimming removed 6 bases at V and 3 bases at J, with 15 bases between. The CDR3 DNA reads as TGTGCCAGCAGGCGCACCCAGGGGACCAATCAGCCCCAGCATTTT. Protein: CASRRTQGTNQPQHF.

The chain carries TRBV7-2 and TRBJ2-1; TRBD2 agrees at 15 bases. Unmatched junction bases numbered 2, after V lost 2 bases and J lost 9 bases. Germline V gene data show CDR1 as SGHTA and CDR2 as FQGNSA. This CDR3 comprises 15 residues. CDR3 sequence: CASSLTGLAGGEQFF. In nucleotides, the CDR3 is TGTGCCAGCAGCTTAACGGGACTAGCGGGAGGTGAGCAGTTCTTC. The full variable domain, in which reference TRBV7-2 and TRBJ2-1 provide the parts outside the CDR3, is GAGVSQSPSNKVTEKGKDVELRCDPISGHTALYWYRQSLGQGLEFLIYFQGNSAPDKSGLPSDRFSAERTGGSVSTLTIQRTQQEDSAVYLCASSLTGLAGGEQFFGPGTRLTVL.

The CDR3, as DNA: TGTGCCAGCAGCCTAAGGACTAGCGCCTACGAGCAGTACTTC. It specifies CASSLRTSAYEQYF. The chain has TRBV9 and TRBJ2-7; TRBD2 aligns across 9 bases. The ends lost 4 bases at V and 2 bases at J; junction bases unmatched: 4. This CDR3 spans 14 amino acids. Germline values: CDR1 SGDLS, CDR2 YYNGEE.

This clone showed up just once. This sequence joins TRBV6-1 and TRBJ2-7; D is perhaps TRBD2 (5 bases). The CDR3 is 15 residues long. Germline V lookup: CDR1 MNHNS, CDR2 SASEGT. V was clipped by 6 bases and J by 1 base, with 16 bases between them. In DNA form, the CDR3 reads TGTGCCAGCAGCGAATCGGGGTACCAGTCCTACGAGCAGTACTTC. It translates to CASSESGYQSYEQYF.

A word on this clone: A much larger clone is a single base away; this may be a read error. The chain carries TRBV30 and TRBJ2-5; 9 bases are shared with TRBD1. The CDR3 covers 13 residues. The germline gives CDR1 GTSNPN, CDR2 SVGIG (reference sequence). V trimming: 4 bases; J trimming: 9 bases; junction bases outside the gene matches: 9. CDR3 nucleotide sequence: TGTGCCTGGACGGGACAGGGTCTGGAGGCCCAGTACTTC. Residues: CAWTGQGLEAQYF.

Notes on this clone: The same CDR3 arises from other DNA sequences in this sample as well. V is TRBV18 and J is TRBJ2-1; 12 nucleotides line up with TRBD2. Looked up from germline, CDR1 is KGHSH and CDR2 is LQKENI. The CDR3 covers 15 residues. The junction had 5 bases not matched to a gene; V was cut back by 6 bases and J by 5 bases. The CDR3 reads CASSPGLAGDNEQFF. The CDR3, as DNA: TGTGCCAGCTCCCCGGGACTAGCGGGTGACAATGAGCAGTTCTTC.

The rearrangement joins TRBV4-2 to TRBJ1-4; D call uncertain. The CDR3 consists of 18 residues. Germline values: CDR1 LGHNA, CDR2 YNFKEQ. The V end lost 0 bases, the J end lost 5 bases, and 19 bases lay between the germline ends. Written as DNA, the CDR3 is TGTGCCAGCAGCCAAGAGGCCCCTGTGGGAAAGGGAAATGAAAAACTGTTTTTT. Protein: CASSQEAPVGKGNEKLFF.

V and J are TRBV19 and TRBJ2-7; D is unclear. CDR3 size: 15 residues. The ends were cut back, 1 base at V and 3 bases at J, with 13 bases in the middle. Germline CDR1 reads LNHDA; CDR2 reads SQIVND (reference sequence). CDR3 sequence: CASSIGHYLNYEQYF. CDR3 DNA: TGTGCCAGTAGTATAGGTCACTACTTGAACTACGAGCAGTACTTC. The complete variable domain, with remaining parts taken from reference TRBV19 and TRBJ2-7, reads DGGITQSPKYLFRKEGQNVTLSCEQNLNHDAMYWYRQDPGQGLRLIYYSQIVNDFQKGDIAEGYSVSREKKESFPLTVTSAQKNPTAFYLCASSIGHYLNYEQYFGPGTRLTVT.

The CDR3 loop is CAGRQGASSGANVLTF. The DNA for the CDR3 is TGTGCCGGACGACAGGGGGCGTCTTCTGGGGCCAACGTCCTGACTTTC. The chain has TRBV7-9 and TRBJ2-6; 10 bases map to TRBD1. The germline gives CDR1 SEHNR, CDR2 FQNEAQ (reference sequence). Germline trimming cut 11 bases from V and 1 base from J; bases unmatched to any gene: 8. The CDR3 length is 16 residues. The complete variable domain, with remaining parts taken from reference TRBV7-9 and TRBJ2-6, reads DTGVSQNPRHKITKRGQNVTFRCDPISEHNRLYWYRQTLGQGPEFLTYFQNEAQLEKSRLLSDRFSAERPKGSFSTLEIQRTEQGDSAMYLCAGRQGASSGANVLTFGAGSRLTVL.